Below are 29 T cell receptor beta chains sequenced from a single sample in a study of shared clonotypes between healthy human individuals. Only in-frame clones appear in the TCRdb table, and some are missing; sequencing was by immunoSEQ multiplex PCR. The sample yields about 2 million clones, about 95% seen once. Naive CD8 cells lacked CD45RO and underwent positive selection for CCR7, leaving out terminally differentiated effector memory CD45RA+ cells. The source material was naive CD8+ T cells sorted from blood. The source is a man younger than 35 in good health.

J is TRBJ2-7 and V is TRBV7-9, with unresolved D. CDR1 is SEHNR, CDR2 FQNEAQ, per germline (reference sequence). The CDR3 totals 16 residues. V lost 1 base to trimming and J lost 0 bases, with 13 bases between them. CDR3 sequence: CASSLVSPSHSYEQYF. As DNA, the CDR3 is TGTGCCAGCAGCTTAGTTTCCCCTTCCCACTCCTACGAGCAGTACTTC.

This chain joins TRBV27 and TRBJ2-7, with D perhaps matching TRBD2 (6 bases). Trimming cost V 6 bases and J 1 base, with 13 bases left between them. The CDR3 sequence is 14 residues long. CDR1 is MNHEY, CDR2 SMNVEV, per germline (reference sequence). The CDR3 DNA sequence: TGTGCCAGCAGATCCGGGACTCGATCCTACGAGCAGTACTTC. This encodes CASRSGTRSYEQYF.

The chain uses TRBV2 and TRBJ2-7; a weak D match, TRBD1 (5 bases). V shed 9 bases and J shed 2 bases, with 17 bases lying between them. The CDR3 is made up of 14 amino acids. Germline assignment: CDR1 SNHLY and CDR2 FYNNEI. The CDR3 bases are TGTGCCAGTGCAACAGGTACCCTGGCCTACGAGCAGTACTTC. Its protein is CASATGTLAYEQYF. Full variable domain (missing parts from reference TRBV2 and TRBJ2-7): EPEVTQTPSHQVTQMGQEVILRCVPISNHLYFYWYRQILGQKVEFLVSFYNNEISEKSEIFDDQFSVERPDGSNFTLKIRSTKLEDSAMYFCASATGTLAYEQYFGPGTRLTVT.

The V and J genes are TRBV2 and TRBJ1-3; D is undetermined. The V end lost 2 bases, the J end lost 4 bases, and 12 bases lay between the germline ends. The CDR3 is 15 residues long. Per germline, CDR1 SNHLY and CDR2 FYNNEI. CDR3 sequence reads: CASSEHQGLGNTIYF. CDR3 nucleotide sequence: TGTGCCAGCAGTGAACACCAAGGGCTCGGAAACACCATATATTTT.

The V and J genes are TRBV28 and TRBJ2-3, with 10 bases matching TRBD1. Germline assignment: CDR1 MDHEN and CDR2 SYDVKM. There are 15 residues in the CDR3. The V gene end was trimmed by 7 bases and the J gene end by 4 bases; junction bases not matched to a gene: 8. The CDR3: CASNLGQGGSDTQYF. In DNA form, the CDR3 reads TGTGCCAGCAACTTAGGACAGGGGGGATCAGATACGCAGTATTTT.

For the CDR3, the DNA is TGTGCCAGTAGTATAGATGAGACAGGGAACACTGAAGCTTTCTTT. Its protein product is CASSIDETGNTEAFF. The J gene is TRBJ1-1, the V gene TRBV19; D might be TRBD1 (6 bases). Germline-derived CDR1 and CDR2 are LNHDA and SQIVND (reference sequence). The V end was cut by 0 bases, the J end by 1 base, with 9 bases between. There are 15 residues in the CDR3.

This clone was picked up one time. The rearrangement uses TRBV28 and TRBJ2-7, with 7 bases that match TRBD1. The CDR3 runs 15 residues. CDR1 and CDR2 (germline): MDHEN, SYDVKM. The V gene end was trimmed by 2 bases and the J gene end by 6 bases; junction bases not matched to a gene: 10. CDR3 nucleotides: TGTGCCAGCAGTTTAGTCGACAGGGTGGGGACCGAGCAGTACTTC. As protein: CASSLVDRVGTEQYF.

This chain joins TRBV18 and TRBJ2-1, with D tentatively TRBD1 or TRBD2 (5 bases each). The CDR3 loop spans 15 amino acids. The V end was cut by 0 bases, the J end by 7 bases, with 13 bases between. Germline V gene data show CDR1 as KGHSH and CDR2 as LQKENI. For the CDR3, the DNA is TGTGCCAGCTCACCACCAGCCGGGGACGTAAATGAGCAGTTCTTC. Translation gives CASSPPAGDVNEQFF. Variable domain in full (rest from reference TRBV18 and TRBJ2-1): NAGVMQNPRHLVRRRGQEARLRCSPMKGHSHVYWYRQLPEEGLKFMVYLQKENIIDESGMPKERFSAEFPKEGPSILRIQQVVRGDSAAYFCASSPPAGDVNEQFFGPGTRLTVL.

This chain joins TRBV19 and TRBJ1-2; 11 bases align to TRBD1. The junction had 8 bases not matched to a gene; V was cut back by 10 bases and J by 4 bases. Germline values: CDR1 LNHDA, CDR2 SQIVND (reference sequence). This CDR3 region has 14 residues. CDR3 DNA sequence: TGTGCCACTAAGGAAGGGACAGGGGGCTATGGCTACACCTTC. This codes for CATKEGTGGYGYTF. The variable domain in full, completed from reference TRBV19 and TRBJ1-2, reads DGGITQSPKYLFRKEGQNVTLSCEQNLNHDAMYWYRQDPGQGLRLIYYSQIVNDFQKGDIAEGYSVSREKKESFPLTVTSAQKNPTAFYLCATKEGTGGYGYTFGSGTRLTVV.

This sequence joins TRBV4-1 and TRBJ2-7; the D gene is possibly TRBD1 (6 bases). Germline lookup yields CDR1 MGHRA and CDR2 YSYEKL. Trimming shortened V by 3 bases and J by 6 bases, and 15 bases separated the two germline ends. The CDR3 consists of 14 residues. CDR3 protein: CASSHPTGGGEQYF. Here the CDR3 DNA reads TGCGCCAGCAGCCACCCGACAGGAGGAGGCGAGCAGTACTTC.

The chain uses TRBV20-1 and TRBJ2-1; D call uncertain. This CDR3 has 10 amino acids. V gave up 6 bases and J gave up 4 bases, with 4 bases separating them. CDR1 DFQATT and CDR2 SNEGSKA come from the germline V gene (reference sequence). The DNA for the CDR3 is TGCAGTGCACAATACAATGAGCAGTTCTTC. Translating gives CSAQYNEQFF.

The V gene is TRBV10-3, the J gene TRBJ2-7; 8 bases are a match to TRBD2. Losses at the gene ends were 10 bases for V and 4 bases for J; bases not matched to a gene: 9. Per germline, CDR1 ENHRY and CDR2 SYGVKD. The CDR3 has 13 amino acids. CDR3 nucleotides: TGTGCCACAGCAGCGGGAGCAAGATACGAGCAGTACTTC. Amino acids: CATAAGARYEQYF.

V usage is TRBV5-1 and J usage is TRBJ2-4; D could derive from TRBD1 or TRBD2 (5 bases each). CDR3 length equals 15 residues. V gave up 2 bases and J gave up 1 base, with 10 bases separating them. Germline CDR1 SGHRS, CDR2 YFSETQ. This chain's CDR3 is CASSLLGTAKNIQYF. The CDR3 region has the DNA TGCGCCAGCAGCTTACTGGGGACGGCCAAAAACATTCAGTACTTC.

J is TRBJ2-5 and V is TRBV5-1; 9 bases map to TRBD2. The CDR3 has 18 amino acids. CDR1 and CDR2 (germline): SGHRS, YFSETQ. Trimming at V came to 4 bases and at J to 5 bases, leaving 18 bases not matched to a gene. The CDR3 DNA is TGCGCCAGCAGCCCGGCCACGGTTTGGCGGGGGGGCCCTGAGACCCAGTACTTC. This gives the protein CASSPATVWRGGPETQYF.

This rearrangement joins TRBV5-6 to TRBJ2-7, with a weak D call TRBD1 (6 bases). The germline V gene has CDR1 SGHDT and CDR2 YYEEEE. This CDR3 contains 15 residues. V was trimmed by 4 bases and J by 2 bases, leaving 16 bases between them. In nucleotides, the CDR3 is TGTGCCAGCAGCAGAAGGACAGCGAATACCTACGAGCAGTACTTC. Its translation is CASSRRTANTYEQYF.

The rearrangement uses TRBV6-5 and TRBJ2-1, with TRBD1 identical over 11 bases. Per germline, CDR1 MNHEY and CDR2 SVGAGI. The CDR3 runs 15 residues. Trimming removed 6 bases from V and 3 bases from J; junction bases left unmatched: 4. The CDR3 protein is CASSPGTGGYNEQFF. The CDR3 nucleotides are TGTGCCAGCAGCCCCGGGACAGGGGGCTACAATGAGCAGTTCTTC.

This chain connects TRBV19 to TRBJ1-1, with 10 nucleotides matching TRBD1. The CDR3 contains 14 residues. Germline-derived CDR1 and CDR2 are LNHDA and SQIVND (reference sequence). V was pared by 4 bases and J by 6 bases, with 5 bases of the junction left unmatched. Here the CDR3 reads CASSSRDRGAEAFF. The CDR3 region has the DNA TGTGCCAGTAGTAGCCGGGACAGGGGAGCTGAAGCTTTCTTT.

The CDR3 DNA is TGTGCCAGCAGTATGGCGGTGGGTCAGGGAGACGAGCAGTACTTC. Encoded protein: CASSMAVGQGDEQYF. V usage is TRBV27 and J usage is TRBJ2-7, with D possibly called TRBD1 or TRBD2 (5 bases each). The germline V gene has CDR1 MNHEY and CDR2 SMNVEV (reference sequence). This CDR3 contains 15 residues. The V and J ends lost 5 bases and 5 bases respectively, with 19 bases between them.

The chain employs TRBV27 and TRBJ2-7, with D tentatively TRBD2 (6 bases). V gave up 5 bases and J gave up 1 base, with 9 bases separating them. Per the germline V gene, CDR1 is MNHEY and CDR2 is SMNVEV (reference sequence). CDR3 size: 13 residues. The CDR3 sequence: CASSARESYEQYF. CDR3 in DNA: TGTGCCAGCAGTGCCCGGGAGTCCTACGAGCAGTACTTC.

The chain has TRBV7-8 and TRBJ2-2, with D possibly being TRBD2 (7 bases). This CDR3 spans 13 amino acids. V gave up 11 bases and J gave up 3 bases, with 13 bases separating them. Germline CDR1 and CDR2: SGHVS and FQNEAQ. CDR3 DNA sequence: TGTGCCCTTGGGGAGGGGGACACCGGGGAGCTGTTTTTT. It yields the protein CALGEGDTGELFF.

As for this clone: Other DNA sequences in this sample translate to the same CDR3. This chain joins TRBV28 and TRBJ2-3; D is ambiguous. Looked up from germline, CDR1 is MDHEN and CDR2 is SYDVKM. CDR3 length: 13 residues. The V and J ends lost 4 bases and 4 bases respectively, with 9 bases between them. CDR3 residues: CASSSLRADTQYF. DNA for the CDR3: TGTGCCAGCAGTTCTCTTAGGGCAGATACGCAGTATTTT.

The chain is built from TRBV10-2 and TRBJ2-3, with 7 nucleotides matching TRBD1. Germline-derived CDR1 and CDR2 are WSHSY and SAAADI. This CDR3 is 15 amino acids long. With 6 bases clipped from V and 0 bases from J, the junction kept 6 bases outside the gene matches. The CDR3 loop reads CASRTGITSTDTQYF. CDR3 sequence (DNA): TGCGCCAGCAGGACAGGGATTACTAGCACAGATACGCAGTATTTT.

This clone was counted once. The chain employs TRBV7-2 and TRBJ2-5; TRBD1 is a possible D gene (6 bases). Trimming shortened V by 3 bases and J by 1 base, and 9 bases separated the two germline ends. The CDR3 contains 14 residues. Per the germline V gene, CDR1 is SGHTA and CDR2 is FQGNSA. This chain's CDR3 is CASSFQDSQETQYF. Written as DNA, the CDR3 is TGTGCCAGCAGCTTTCAGGACAGCCAAGAGACCCAGTACTTC.

The chain joins TRBV28 to TRBJ1-1; TRBD1 might be the D (5 bases). The CDR3 totals 15 residues. Per the germline V gene, CDR1 is MDHEN and CDR2 is SYDVKM. V gave up 5 bases and J gave up 1 base, with 14 bases separating them. The CDR3 spells CASSPPADRNTEAFF. In nucleotides, the CDR3 is TGTGCCAGCAGTCCTCCTGCAGACAGGAACACTGAAGCTTTCTTT.

The chain is built from TRBV29-1 and TRBJ1-1; D unclear. V lost 7 bases to trimming and J lost 3 bases, with 9 bases between them. Germline values: CDR1 SQVTM, CDR2 ANQGSEA. The CDR3 length is 11 residues. In DNA form, the CDR3 reads TGCAGCGGAGGCGGGGACACTGAAGCTTTCTTT. This sequence encodes CSGGGDTEAFF.

CDR3 in DNA: TGTGCCAGCAGCCCTCAGGGCAATCAGCCCCAGCATTTT. Its translation: CASSPQGNQPQHF. The V call is TRBV9, the J call TRBJ1-5; no definite D call. V shed 4 bases and J shed 2 bases, with 7 bases lying between them. CDR1 SGDLS and CDR2 YYNGEE come from the germline V gene. The CDR3 contains 13 residues. Combining the CDR3 with reference TRBV9 and TRBJ1-5 gives the whole variable domain DSGVTQTPKHLITATGQRVTLRCSPRSGDLSVYWYQQSLDQGLQFLIQYYNGEERAKGNILERFSAQQFPDLHSELNLSSLELGDSALYFCASSPQGNQPQHFGDGTRLSIL.

The J gene is TRBJ2-1, the V gene TRBV6-5; D may be TRBD2 (5 bases). This CDR3 region has 15 residues. The germline gives CDR1 MNHEY, CDR2 SVGAGI. The germline V and J ends were trimmed by 2 bases and 3 bases, with 11 bases remaining between them. In DNA form, the CDR3 reads TGTGCCAGCAGTTACAGGTTGGACTTCTACAATGAGCAGTTCTTC. The encoded protein is CASSYRLDFYNEQFF.

With respect to this clone: The sample contains more than one DNA sequence encoding this CDR3. DNA of the CDR3: TGTGCCAGCACGGGCGGGACCTCTTACGAGCAGTACTTC. This codes for CASTGGTSYEQYF. This chain connects TRBV2 to TRBJ2-7; weak D call: TRBD2 (6 bases). Germline V gene sequence: CDR1 SNHLY, CDR2 FYNNEI. V gave up 7 bases and J gave up 4 bases, with 14 bases separating them. The CDR3 spans 13 residues. Full variable domain (rest looked up from reference TRBV2 and TRBJ2-7): EPEVTQTPSHQVTQMGQEVILRCVPISNHLYFYWYRQILGQKVEFLVSFYNNEISEKSEIFDDQFSVERPDGSNFTLKIRSTKLEDSAMYFCASTGGTSYEQYFGPGTRLTVT.

The chain links TRBV7-6 to TRBJ2-1, with 8 positions matching TRBD2. The CDR3 totals 17 residues. Unmatched junction bases numbered 8, after V lost 1 base and J lost 3 bases. Germline V lookup: CDR1 SGHVS, CDR2 FNYEAQ. The CDR3 is CASSLEEREYSYNEQFF. The CDR3 nucleotides are TGTGCCAGCAGCTTAGAGGAGCGGGAGTATAGCTACAATGAGCAGTTCTTC. Variable domain in full (rest from reference TRBV7-6 and TRBJ2-1): GAGVSQSPRYKVTKRGQDVALRCDPISGHVSLYWYRQALGQGPEFLTYFNYEAQQDKSGLPNDRFSAERPEGSISTLTIQRTEQRDSAMYRCASSLEEREYSYNEQFFGPGTRLTVL.